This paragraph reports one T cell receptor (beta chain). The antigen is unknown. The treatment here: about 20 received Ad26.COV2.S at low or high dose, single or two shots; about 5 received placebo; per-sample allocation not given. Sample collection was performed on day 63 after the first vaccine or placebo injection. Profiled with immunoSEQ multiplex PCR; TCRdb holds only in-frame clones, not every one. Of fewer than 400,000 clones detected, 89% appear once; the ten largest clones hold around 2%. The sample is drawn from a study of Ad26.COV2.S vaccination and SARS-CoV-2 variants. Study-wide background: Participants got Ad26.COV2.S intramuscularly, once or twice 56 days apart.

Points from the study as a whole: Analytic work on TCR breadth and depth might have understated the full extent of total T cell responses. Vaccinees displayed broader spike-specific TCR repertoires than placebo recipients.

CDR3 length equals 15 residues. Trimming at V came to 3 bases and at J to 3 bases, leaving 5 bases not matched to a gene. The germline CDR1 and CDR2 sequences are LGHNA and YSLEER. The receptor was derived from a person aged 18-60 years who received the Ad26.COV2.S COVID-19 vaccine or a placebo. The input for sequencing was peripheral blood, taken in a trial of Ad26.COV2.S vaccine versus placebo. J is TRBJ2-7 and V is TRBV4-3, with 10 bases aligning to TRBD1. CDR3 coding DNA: TGCGCCAGCAGCCAGGATTGGGACAGGGGCTACGAGCAGTACTTC. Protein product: CASSQDWDRGYEQYF.